The 9 T cell receptor beta chains given below trace back to one sample, sequenced in a study of shared clonotypes between healthy human individuals. Here immunoSEQ multiplex PCR was the method, and the copy in TCRdb shows in-frame clones only, minus some. The sample carries some 350,000 clones, around 74% recorded once. The sample consisted of memory CD4+ T cells sorted from blood. Subset meaning: CD45RA-negative fraction. Receptor source: a man between 25 and 39 years old in good health.

The chain recombines TRBV29-1 with TRBJ2-1; 7 nucleotides agree with TRBD1. V shed 2 bases, J shed 0 bases, and the junction held 4 bases outside the gene matches. This CDR3 has 15 residues. CDR1 and CDR2 (germline): SQVTM, ANQGSEA. CDR3 protein: CSVERGQSSYNEQFF. The CDR3 bases are TGCAGCGTTGAACGGGGACAGAGCTCCTACAATGAGCAGTTCTTC.

The rearrangement joins TRBV2 to TRBJ2-7; no reliable D call. With 4 bases removed from V and 7 bases from J, the gap between germline ends came to 11 bases. The CDR3 contains 12 residues. Per germline, CDR1 SNHLY and CDR2 FYNNEI. CDR3 nucleotide sequence: TGTGCCAGCAGTGTTACTTCTGAGGAGCAGTACTTC. Protein: CASSVTSEEQYF.

The V call is TRBV9, the J call TRBJ1-2; D is perhaps TRBD1 (6 bases). The V and J ends lost 4 bases and 8 bases respectively, with 12 bases between them. Looked up from germline, CDR1 is SGDLS and CDR2 is YYNGEE. This CDR3 contains 12 residues. The CDR3 nucleotides read TGTGCCAGCAGCTCGCTGCAGGGGGGCTACACCTTC. This codes for CASSSLQGGYTF.

This rearrangement joins TRBV6-6 to TRBJ1-1; 10 nucleotides align to TRBD1. V was pared by 7 bases and J by 7 bases, with 9 bases of the junction left unmatched. Germline V lookup: CDR1 MNHNY, CDR2 SVGAGI (reference sequence). The CDR3 is 14 residues long. The CDR3 here is CASKRDRGSNEAFF. The CDR3 coding sequence is TGTGCCAGCAAACGGGACAGGGGCTCCAATGAAGCTTTCTTT.

The rearrangement links TRBV28 to TRBJ1-1; D is unresolved. The length of the CDR3 is 13 residues. CDR1 and CDR2 (germline): MDHEN, SYDVKM. The V gene lost 5 bases and the J gene lost 1 base, with 8 bases spanning the gap. Here the CDR3 reads CASSPRQNTEAFF. CDR3 in DNA: TGTGCCAGCAGTCCCAGACAGAACACTGAAGCTTTCTTT.

Concerning this clone: It may be a read error: a sequence one base away is much more abundant. This chain joins TRBV25-1 and TRBJ2-2, with TRBD1 matching 10 bases. V was pared by 6 bases and J by 7 bases, with 8 bases of the junction left unmatched. Germline V gene data show CDR1 as MGHDK and CDR2 as SYGVNS. This CDR3 comprises 15 residues. The CDR3 bases are TGTGCCAGCAGGGAAGACAGGGGGCAGGGCGGGGAGCTGTTTTTT. Protein sequence: CASREDRGQGGELFF.

Note on this clone: At the DNA level, this CDR3 is encoded by other sequences in the same sample as well. The chain has TRBV5-4 and TRBJ2-5; 11 bases align to TRBD2. Germline V lookup: CDR1 SGHNT, CDR2 YYREEE (reference sequence). The junction had 5 bases not matched to a gene; V was cut back by 3 bases and J by 1 base. The CDR3 sequence is 16 residues long. The CDR3, as DNA: TGTGCCAGCAGCTCCGGGACTAGCGGAGTCCAAGAGACCCAGTACTTC. This translates into CASSSGTSGVQETQYF.

The chain has TRBV30 and TRBJ2-4; D remains ambiguous. There are 13 residues in the CDR3. Germline lookup yields CDR1 GTSNPN and CDR2 SVGIG (reference sequence). V was clipped by 8 bases and J by 5 bases, with 16 bases between them. The CDR3 region has the DNA TGTGCCCGCAGCACCCTCCGGGAAAACATTCAGTACTTC. Amino acids: CARSTLRENIQYF.

The CDR3 DNA reads TGTGCCAGCAGTCTCCGGGTTGGGTCGTCCGGAAACACCATATATTTT. Amino acid sequence: CASSLRVGSSGNTIYF. The chain has TRBV28 and TRBJ1-3; D not certain. The germline gives CDR1 MDHEN, CDR2 SYDVKM. The CDR3 is made up of 16 amino acids. Trimming stripped 5 bases from V and 4 bases from J, with 18 bases between.